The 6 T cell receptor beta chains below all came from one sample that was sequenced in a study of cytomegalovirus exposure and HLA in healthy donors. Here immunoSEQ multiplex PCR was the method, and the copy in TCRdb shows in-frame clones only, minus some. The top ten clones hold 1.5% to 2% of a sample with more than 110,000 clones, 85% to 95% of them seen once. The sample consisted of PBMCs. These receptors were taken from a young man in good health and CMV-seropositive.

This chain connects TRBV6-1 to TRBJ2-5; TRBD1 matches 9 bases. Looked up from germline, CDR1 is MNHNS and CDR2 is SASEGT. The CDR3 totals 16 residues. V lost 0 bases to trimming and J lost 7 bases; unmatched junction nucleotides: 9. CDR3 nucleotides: TGTGCCAGCAGTGAAGCCCCGACAGGGGGGATAGGGACCCAGTACTTC. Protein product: CASSEAPTGGIGTQYF.

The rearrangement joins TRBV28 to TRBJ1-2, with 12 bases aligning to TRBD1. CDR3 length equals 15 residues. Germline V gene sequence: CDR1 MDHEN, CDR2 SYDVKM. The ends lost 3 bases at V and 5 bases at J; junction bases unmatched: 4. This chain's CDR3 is CASSFRDRGRYGYTF. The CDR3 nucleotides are TGTGCCAGCAGTTTCCGGGACAGGGGGCGTTATGGCTACACCTTC.

CDR3 residues: CASRYREPPWELFF. The CDR3 DNA is TGTGCCAGCAGATACCGGGAGCCCCCTTGGGAGCTGTTTTTT. The gene calls are TRBV6-5 and TRBJ2-2, with D perhaps matching TRBD2 (6 bases). The CDR3 contains 14 residues. Germline lookup yields CDR1 MNHEY and CDR2 SVGAGI. V was clipped by 6 bases and J by 9 bases, with 17 bases between them.

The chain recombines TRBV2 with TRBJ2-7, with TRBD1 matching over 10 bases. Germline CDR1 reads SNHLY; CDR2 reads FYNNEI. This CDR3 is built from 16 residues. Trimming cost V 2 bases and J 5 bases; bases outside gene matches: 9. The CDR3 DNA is TGTGCCAGCAGTGAATACGTGGGGGACAGGGGCGACGAGCAGTACTTC. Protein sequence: CASSEYVGDRGDEQYF.

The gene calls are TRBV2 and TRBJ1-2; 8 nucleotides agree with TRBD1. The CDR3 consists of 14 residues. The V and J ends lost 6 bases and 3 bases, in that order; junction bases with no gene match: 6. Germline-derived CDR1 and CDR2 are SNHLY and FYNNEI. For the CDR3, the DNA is TGTGCCAGCAGGAGGACAGGGCTAGACTATGGCTACACCTTC. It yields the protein CASRRTGLDYGYTF.

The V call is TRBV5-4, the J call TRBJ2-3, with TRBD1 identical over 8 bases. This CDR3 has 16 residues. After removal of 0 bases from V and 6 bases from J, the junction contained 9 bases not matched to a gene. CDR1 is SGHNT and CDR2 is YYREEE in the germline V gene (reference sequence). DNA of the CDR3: TGTGCCAGCAGCTTGGATCCGGGACAGGCCCTTGATACGCAGTATTTT. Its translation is CASSLDPGQALDTQYF.